This T cell receptor (beta chain) was sequenced in a study of blood T cell repertoires in COVID-19. For the study at large: Donors in the United States, Italy and Spain gave samples during acute or convalescent COVID-19. The cDNA or gDNA used as material had been derived from T cells, B-cell-depleted T cells, or PBMCs.

J lost 4 bases, V lost 6 bases, and 11 bases had no gene match. Germline assignment: CDR1 MNHEY and CDR2 SVGAGI. The CDR3 is 15 residues long. In the original processing: For nucleated cells, counts were estimated from reference gene primer amplification. Profiled with immunoSEQ multiplex PCR; TCRdb holds only in-frame clones, not every one. V and J calls plus clone size are reproduced from that table; the DNA served to infer D and trimming. Among around 180,000 clones listed, 79% were seen once. The origin of this receptor is a man aged 55 to 70 with active or convalescent COVID-19. V and J are TRBV6-5 and TRBJ2-5; TRBD1 aligns across 7 bases. Input material: peripheral blood. As DNA, the CDR3 is TGTGCCAGCAGGGACTTGACAGGGAGCGGAGAGACCCAGTACTTC. It yields the protein CASRDLTGSGETQYF.